Following are 30 T cell receptor beta chains from one sample sequenced in a study of T cell clonality in common variable immunodeficiency. Here immunoSEQ multiplex PCR was the method, and the copy in TCRdb shows in-frame clones only, minus some. This sample comprises some 60,000 clones, none seen once only. Sequencing was performed on peripheral blood mononuclear cells. These receptors originate from a person between 18 and 75 years old in good health.

This clone has ten or more counts. The CDR3 end lies 3 residues beyond the end of the read and is filled in from the germline J gene. The V gene is TRBV2, the J gene TRBJ2-2; no clear D gene. The CDR3 has 14 residues. In germline, CDR1 is SNHLY, CDR2 FYNNEI. The germline V and J ends were trimmed by 6 bases and 4 bases, with 12 bases remaining between them. The covered CDR3 bases are TGTGCCAGCAGAAGTAAAACGGGCACCGGGGAG. The encoded protein is CASRSKTGTGE. The entire CDR3 reads CASRSKTGTGELFF.

There are a few counts of this clone. The sequence runs out 3 residues before the end of the CDR3; the remainder is reconstructed from the germline J gene. The J gene is TRBJ2-1, the V gene TRBV5-1, with 9 bases fitting TRBD2. The V gene end was trimmed by 0 bases and the J gene end by 6 bases; junction bases not matched to a gene: 4. The CDR3 contains 15 residues. From germline, CDR1 is SGHRS and CDR2 YFSETQ. The covered CDR3 bases are TGCGCCAGCAGCTTGGATGGGCGGGAGGGCAATGAG. Protein sequence: CASSLDGREGNE. The full CDR3 is CASSLDGREGNEQFF. The full variable domain, with the rest looked up from reference TRBV5-1 and TRBJ2-1, is KAGVTQTPRYLIKTRGQQVTLSCSPISGHRSVSWYQQTPGQGLQFLFEYFSETQRNKGNFPGRFSGRQFSNSRSEMNVSTLELGDSALYLCASSLDGREGNEQFFGPGTRLTVL.

This clone was counted ten times or more. Read coverage stops 3 residues before the CDR3 terminus; the germline J gene supplies the remainder. The chain links TRBV19 to TRBJ2-5; D may be TRBD2 (7 bases). Trimming took off 3 bases at V and 5 bases at J, with 13 bases between the two ends. This CDR3 region has 14 residues. Germline V gene sequence: CDR1 LNHDA, CDR2 SQIVND (reference sequence). The CDR3 bases that were read are TGTGCCAGTAGTATTCGCGGGGGCCGGGAGACC. Its protein is CASSIRGGRET. The whole CDR3 protein reads CASSIRGGRETQYF.

This clone came up many times. Coverage ceases 3 residues before the CDR3 finishes, and the germline J gene fills in the end. This sequence joins TRBV5-1 and TRBJ1-5; no reliable D call. Per the germline V gene, CDR1 is SGHRS and CDR2 is YFSETQ. The CDR3 length is 13 residues. The V gene lost 0 bases and the J gene lost 7 bases, with 8 bases spanning the gap. The CDR3 spells CASSLAVGQPQHF. Incomplete CDR3 DNA: TGCGCCAGCAGCTTGGCGGTAGGGCAGCCC. The variable domain in full, completed from reference TRBV5-1 and TRBJ1-5, reads KAGVTQTPRYLIKTRGQQVTLSCSPISGHRSVSWYQQTPGQGLQFLFEYFSETQRNKGNFPGRFSGRQFSNSRSEMNVSTLELGDSALYLCASSLAVGQPQHFGDGTRLSIL.

In its sample, this clone was seen many times. The read is 3 residues too short to cover the CDR3 end, so that end is filled in from the germline J gene. The chain combines TRBV11-3 with TRBJ1-6; D gene ambiguous. V shed 4 bases and J shed 7 bases, with 8 bases lying between them. Germline values: CDR1 SGHNT, CDR2 YENEEA. The CDR3 runs 13 residues. This CDR3 is CASSSTVNSPLHF. Incomplete CDR3 DNA: TGTGCCAGCAGCTCTACGGTCAATTCACCC.

This clone was detected many times. Sequencing ends 3 residues short of the CDR3 end; the germline J gene provides the rest. J is TRBJ2-3 and V is TRBV3-1 (or the pseudogene TRBV3-2), with 8 bases lining up with TRBD2. CDR3 length equals 16 residues. CDR1 and CDR2 from the germline V gene are LGHDT and YNNKEL (reference sequence). V was pared by 4 bases and J by 0 bases, with 6 bases of the junction left unmatched. The CDR3 protein is CASSLRSGKSTDTQYF. The part of the CDR3 DNA that was read is TGTGCCAGCAGCCTCCGTAGCGGGAAGAGCACAGATACG.

This clone was recorded at least ten times. The CDR3 is cut off 3 residues early in the read; its end comes from the germline J gene. This chain joins TRBV5-1 and TRBJ2-7; 9 bases fit TRBD2. The CDR3 totals 16 residues. V shed 1 base, J shed 2 bases, and the junction held 7 bases outside the gene matches. Germline CDR1 is SGHRS and CDR2 is YFSETQ. CDR3 DNA, as far as it was read: TGCGCCAGCAGCTTGAGGTCTAGCGGGATACCCTACGAG. Protein product: CASSLRSSGIPYE. The full CDR3 protein reads CASSLRSSGIPYEQYF.

This clone was counted many times. The sequenced fragment ends 3 residues before the CDR3 boundary, so the rest is inferred from the germline J gene. V is TRBV20-1 and J is TRBJ2-7; 15 bases map to TRBD2. The junction had 8 bases not matched to a gene; V was cut back by 4 bases and J by 1 base. CDR1 is DFQATT, CDR2 SNEGSKA, per germline (reference sequence). The CDR3 is made up of 17 amino acids. The covered CDR3 bases are TGCAGTGCTACGGGACTAGCGGGAGGAGCGCTTTCCTACGAG. Translated: CSATGLAGGALSYE. The full CDR3 protein reads CSATGLAGGALSYEQYF.

This clone was counted ten times or more. Read coverage stops 3 residues before the CDR3 terminus; the germline J gene supplies the remainder. This sequence joins TRBV11-2 and TRBJ1-1, with a possible D match to TRBD1 (6 bases). The CDR3 has 15 residues. Germline CDR1 is SGHAT and CDR2 is FQNNGV. Deletions cut 2 bases from V and 1 base from J, with 11 bases between. The CDR3 protein is CASSLSGASNTEAFF. CDR3 DNA (partial): TGTGCCAGCAGCTTATCAGGGGCTTCGAACACTGAA.

This clone was detected ten times or more. Coverage ceases 3 residues before the CDR3 finishes, and the germline J gene fills in the end. J is TRBJ2-5 and V is TRBV28; D gene ambiguous. There are 16 residues in the CDR3. V lost 6 bases to trimming and J lost 2 bases, with 19 bases between them. Germline V gives CDR1 MDHEN, CDR2 SYDVKM. The sequenced CDR3 bases are TGTGCCAGCAGCCCCTTCGGCGCGGTCCGTCAAGAGACC. It encodes CASSPFGAVRQET. The entire CDR3 protein reads CASSPFGAVRQETQYF.

In the case of this clone: Sequencing ends 3 residues short of the CDR3 end; the germline J gene provides the rest. V gene TRBV25-1 combines with J gene TRBJ2-1, with TRBD2 as a possible D gene (6 bases). Germline CDR1 MGHDK, CDR2 SYGVNS. The CDR3 runs to 15 residues. Between the trimmed V and J ends, which lost 8 bases and 3 bases, there was a span of 17 bases. The sequenced part of the CDR3 DNA is TGTGCCAGCGCTTGGTTTGGCGGGGACTACAATGAG. It encodes CASAWFGGDYNE. The whole CDR3 protein is CASAWFGGDYNEQFF.

The sample holds many counts of this clone. Sequencing ends 3 residues short of the CDR3 end; the germline J gene provides the rest. The V call is TRBV5-1, the J call TRBJ2-1; 12 nucleotides line up with TRBD2. The germline CDR1 and CDR2 sequences are SGHRS and YFSETQ. The junction had 4 bases not matched to a gene; V was cut back by 0 bases and J by 3 bases. This CDR3 spans 17 amino acids. The CDR3 loop is CASSLVASGRDYNEQFF. Partial CDR3 DNA: TGCGCCAGCAGCTTGGTGGCTAGCGGGAGGGACTACAATGAG.

As regards this clone: The read is 3 residues too short to cover the CDR3 end, so that end is filled in from the germline J gene. V is TRBV13 and J is TRBJ2-7; 7 bases are a match to TRBD2. Germline V gene sequence: CDR1 PRHDT, CDR2 FYEKMQ (reference sequence). J was trimmed by 2 bases and V by 5 bases; bases with no gene match: 9. The CDR3 loop spans 15 amino acids. The covered CDR3 bases are TGTGCCAGCAGCATCGTGGCTAGCGGACCCTACGAG. It specifies CASSIVASGPYE. The whole CDR3 region reads CASSIVASGPYEQYF.

CDR3 residues: CSARDLLAGEGSYEQYF. The covered CDR3 bases are TGCAGTGCTAGAGATCTCCTAGCGGGAGAGGGGAGCTACGAG. The chain recombines TRBV20-1 with TRBJ2-7; 10 bases are shared with TRBD2. The CDR3 extends 3 residues past the end of the read, so its final part is completed from the germline J gene. The CDR3 spans 17 residues. V was pared by 0 bases and J by 3 bases, with 11 bases of the junction left unmatched. Germline CDR1 is DFQATT and CDR2 is SNEGSKA (reference sequence).

This clone was observed at least ten times. The read terminates 3 residues ahead of where the CDR3 ends, so the germline J gene completes it. This chain links TRBV19 with TRBJ1-5; TRBD1 matches 9 bases. This CDR3 spans 17 amino acids. V lost 3 bases to trimming and J lost 0 bases; unmatched junction nucleotides: 6. Germline CDR1 LNHDA, CDR2 SQIVND (reference sequence). CDR3 bases read: TGTGCCAGTAGTATCCGAGGGACAGGGACTAGCAATCAGCCC. Its translation: CASSIRGTGTSNQP. The whole CDR3 protein is CASSIRGTGTSNQPQHF.

In its sample, this clone was seen many times. The sequenced fragment ends 3 residues before the CDR3 boundary, so the rest is inferred from the germline J gene. The V gene is TRBV20-1, the J gene TRBJ2-1; D not certain. V was shortened by 5 bases and J by 0 bases, with 14 bases between the two germline ends. Germline V gene lookup returns CDR1 DFQATT and CDR2 SNEGSKA (reference sequence). This CDR3 has 15 residues. The covered CDR3 bases are TGCAGTGCTCCCTTCAGCGCCTTCTCCTACAATGAG. Its protein is CSAPFSAFSYNE. The entire CDR3 protein is CSAPFSAFSYNEQFF.

This clone was counted many times. The read comes to an end 3 residues before the CDR3 does, leaving the germline J gene to fill in the end. The V call is TRBV4-2, the J call TRBJ2-1, with 8 nucleotides matching TRBD2. Germline trimming cut 4 bases from V and 2 bases from J; bases unmatched to any gene: 13. From germline, CDR1 is LGHNA and CDR2 YNFKEQ. The CDR3 is 18 residues long. Partial CDR3 DNA: TGTGCCAGCAGCCCAGGGGTAGGCGGCGGGAGGACCTACAATGAG. Translating gives CASSPGVGGGRTYNE. The full CDR3 reads CASSPGVGGGRTYNEQFF.

This clone was seen repeatedly, ten times or more. The read stops 3 residues short of the end of the CDR3; the missing end is completed from the germline J gene. V usage is TRBV5-4 and J usage is TRBJ2-7, with 9 bases fitting TRBD1. V dropped 6 bases and J dropped 4; count of bases not matched to a gene: 5. This CDR3 contains 13 residues. CDR1 and CDR2 (germline): SGHNT, YYREEE (reference sequence). Partial CDR3 DNA: TGTGCCAGCACCCCGGGACAGGGTTACGAG. Its protein is CASTPGQGYE. The CDR3 in its entirety is CASTPGQGYEQYF.

This clone was seen at least ten times. The DNA ends 3 residues before the CDR3 does, and the rest of the CDR3 is filled in from the germline J gene. The chain has TRBV28 and TRBJ2-3; D is possibly TRBD2 (5 bases). The length of the CDR3 is 12 residues. CDR1 is MDHEN, CDR2 SYDVKM, per germline. The CDR3 spells CASSTLARPQYF. CDR3 DNA (partial): TGTGCCAGCAGTACCTTAGCGAGACCG.

This clone came up a few times. The CDR3 end falls 3 residues outside the read, so it is completed with the germline J gene. The chain has TRBV7-2 and TRBJ2-4, with 9 bases aligning to TRBD1. The CDR3 covers 14 residues. From germline, CDR1 is SGHTA and CDR2 FQGNSA. The V gene end was trimmed by 5 bases and the J gene end by 9 bases; junction bases not matched to a gene: 8. Partial CDR3 DNA: TGTGCCAGCAGCACGGGACAGGGTCAATCCATT. Its protein is CASSTGQGQSI. The whole CDR3 sequence is CASSTGQGQSIQYF.

This clone came up many times. The read ends 3 residues before the CDR3 terminus; that terminus is restored from the germline J gene. The chain uses TRBV14 and TRBJ2-7, with 9 bases lining up with TRBD1. This CDR3 region has 14 residues. Per the germline V gene, CDR1 is SGHDN and CDR2 is FVKESK. V trimming: 4 bases; J trimming: 4 bases; junction bases outside the gene matches: 5. CDR3 sequence: CASSRTGGLYEQYF. The part of the CDR3 DNA that was read is TGTGCCAGCAGCCGAACAGGGGGCTTGTACGAG. The full variable domain, completed using reference TRBV14 and TRBJ2-7, is EAGVTQFPSHSVIEKGQTVTLRCDPISGHDNLYWYRRVMGKEIKFLLHFVKESKQDESGMPNNRFLAERTGGTYSTLKVQPAELEDSGVYFCASSRTGGLYEQYFGPGTRLTVT.

In its sample, this clone was seen many times. The CDR3 end lies 3 residues beyond the end of the read and is filled in from the germline J gene. The chain couples TRBV5-1 to TRBJ1-3, with D possibly being TRBD1 (6 bases). Germline CDR1 is SGHRS and CDR2 is YFSETQ. The CDR3 extends over 13 amino acids. V was clipped by 4 bases and J by 2 bases, with 7 bases between them. The DNA read from the CDR3 is TGCGCCAGCAGCACAGGGACTGGAAACACC. It is translated as CASSTGTGNT. The CDR3, in full, reads CASSTGTGNTIYF.

This clone was seen at least ten times. The read stops 3 residues short of the end of the CDR3; the missing end is completed from the germline J gene. The gene calls are TRBV12-3 or TRBV12-4 and TRBJ2-7; TRBD2 is a possible D gene (7 bases). The germline V and J ends were trimmed by 5 bases and 1 base, with 15 bases remaining between them. The CDR3 runs to 15 residues. The CDR3 reads CASSGGGRGSYEQYF. The part of the CDR3 DNA that was read is TGTGCCAGCAGTGGGGGGGGCAGAGGGTCCTACGAG.

In its sample, this clone was seen many times. The read halts 3 residues ahead of the CDR3 end, with the missing end drawn from the germline J gene. The rearrangement links TRBV30 to TRBJ2-5, with D hard to call. This CDR3 contains 15 residues. Germline lookup yields CDR1 GTSNPN and CDR2 SVGIG (reference sequence). V was trimmed by 0 bases and J by 1 base, leaving 12 bases between them. The CDR3 DNA, read in part, is TGTGCCTGGAGTGTAGGGTGGGCAGCCCAAGAGACC. It is translated as CAWSVGWAAQET. In full, the CDR3 is CAWSVGWAAQETQYF.

This clone was counted at least ten times. The read gets to within 3 residues of the CDR3 end, and the germline J gene fills in the rest. The rearrangement links TRBV11-2 to TRBJ2-1; D gene ambiguous. V lost 6 bases to trimming and J lost 5 bases, with 14 bases between them. There are 14 residues in the CDR3. Germline V CDR1 and CDR2: SGHAT, FQNNGV. CDR3 DNA (partial): TGTGCCAGCAGAACCGAGACAAGAGACAATGAG. Amino acid sequence: CASRTETRDNE. The CDR3 reads in full as CASRTETRDNEQFF.

This clone appeared many times. Sequencing ends 3 residues short of the CDR3 end; the germline J gene provides the rest. The genes are TRBV28 and TRBJ2-7, with 8 bases fitting TRBD2. CDR3 size: 15 residues. V dropped 7 bases and J dropped 3; count of bases not matched to a gene: 11. Germline CDR1 and CDR2: MDHEN and SYDVKM. The CDR3 loop is CASKQTAGGGYEQYF. The sequenced part of the CDR3 DNA is TGTGCCAGCAAACAAACGGCGGGGGGAGGCTACGAG.

This clone has at least ten counts. The read ends 3 residues shy of where the CDR3 ends; the end is completed using the germline J gene. This chain uses TRBV30 with TRBJ2-7; 8 nucleotides line up with TRBD2. The junction had 7 bases not matched to a gene; V was cut back by 0 bases and J by 6 bases. This CDR3 has 14 amino acids. The germline CDR1 and CDR2 sequences are GTSNPN and SVGIG (reference sequence). CDR3 DNA, as far as it was read: TGTGCCTGGAGTGTGGGGGCGGGAGGAGGCGAG. This codes for CAWSVGAGGGE. The whole CDR3 region reads CAWSVGAGGGEQYF.

This clone was counted many times. The sequenced fragment ends 3 residues before the CDR3 boundary, so the rest is inferred from the germline J gene. V gene TRBV19 combines with J gene TRBJ2-1; 8 bases map to TRBD2. The CDR3 has 14 residues. Germline loops: CDR1 LNHDA, CDR2 SQIVND (reference sequence). V lost 6 bases and J lost 6; bases outside the gene matches: 7. The sequenced part of the CDR3 DNA is TGTGCCAGTAGGTTTGCGGGAGGTCTCAATGAG. It translates to CASRFAGGLNE. The CDR3 reads in full as CASRFAGGLNEQFF. The full variable domain, with the rest looked up from reference TRBV19 and TRBJ2-1, is DGGITQSPKYLFRKEGQNVTLSCEQNLNHDAMYWYRQDPGQGLRLIYYSQIVNDFQKGDIAEGYSVSREKKESFPLTVTSAQKNPTAFYLCASRFAGGLNEQFFGPGTRLTVL.

This clone occurred many times. The read finishes 3 residues shy of the CDR3 end, and the germline J gene is used to complete it. The chain is built from TRBV14 and TRBJ1-1; D remains unclear. The V end lost 4 bases, the J end lost 0 bases, and 6 bases lay between the germline ends. The CDR3 extends over 13 amino acids. The germline gives CDR1 SGHDN, CDR2 FVKESK. The CDR3 bases that were read are TGTGCCAGCAGCCCTAGTCTGAACACTGAA. This codes for CASSPSLNTE. The whole CDR3 protein reads CASSPSLNTEAFF.

This clone has ten or more counts. Read coverage stops 3 residues before the CDR3 terminus; the germline J gene supplies the remainder. The V call is TRBV29-1, the J call TRBJ2-3; 10 positions agree with TRBD1. The CDR3 runs 15 residues. The trim removed 0 bases at V and 5 bases at J, leaving 5 bases unmatched. Germline CDR1 reads SQVTM; CDR2 reads ANQGSEA. The covered CDR3 bases are TGCAGCGTTGAAGACGGGACAGGGGTGGAAGATACG. Its translation is CSVEDGTGVEDT. The whole CDR3 sequence reads CSVEDGTGVEDTQYF.